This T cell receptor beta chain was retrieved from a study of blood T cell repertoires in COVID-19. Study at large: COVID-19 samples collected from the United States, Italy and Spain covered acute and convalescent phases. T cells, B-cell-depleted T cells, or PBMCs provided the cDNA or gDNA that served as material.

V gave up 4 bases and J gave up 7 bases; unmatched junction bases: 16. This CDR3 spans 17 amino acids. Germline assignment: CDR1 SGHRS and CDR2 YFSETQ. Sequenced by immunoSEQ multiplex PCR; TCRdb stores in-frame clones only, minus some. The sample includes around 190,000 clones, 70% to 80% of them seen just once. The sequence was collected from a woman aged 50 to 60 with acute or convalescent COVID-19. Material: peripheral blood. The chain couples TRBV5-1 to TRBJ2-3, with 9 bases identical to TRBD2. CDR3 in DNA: TGCGCCAGCAGCCCAGGGGTTCGCGGGGGGGCCCCGCATACGCAGTATTTT. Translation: CASSPGVRGGAPHTQYF.